These 11 T cell receptor beta chains were sequenced from one sample in a study of lymphopenia after photon versus proton radiotherapy. TCRdb's table, derived via immunoSEQ multiplex PCR, lists solely in-frame clones and lacks some. This repertoire shows under 35,000 clones, 89% found once; its top ten account for 6.6%. The input for sequencing was peripheral blood, taken from a patient treated with proton-based radiotherapy. Receptors were obtained from a woman in her 70s with pancreatic cancer. Some clones in this sample may be carry-over from other donors' samples.

This clone was picked up a small number of times. In DNA, the CDR3 is TGTGCCAGCAGAAACGGCACGGTGCGGGGAAATACCGGGGAGCTGTTTTTT. This translates into CASRNGTVRGNTGELFF. The chain uses TRBV7-9 and TRBJ2-2; possibly TRBD2 for D (6 bases). CDR3 size: 17 residues. V dropped 6 bases and J dropped 5 bases, with 22 bases sitting between them. Germline CDR1 and CDR2: SEHNR and FQNEAQ (reference sequence).

This sequence joins TRBV10-3 and TRBJ2-7; TRBD2 aligns across 11 bases. Looked up from germline, CDR1 is ENHRY and CDR2 is SYGVKD. The CDR3 runs to 16 residues. V shed 6 bases and J 2 bases; nucleotides not matched to a gene: 9. The CDR3 region has the DNA TGTGCCATCAGGGCTGGGACTAGCGGAGCGACCTACGAGCAGTACTTC. Translation: CAIRAGTSGATYEQYF.

This chain connects TRBV20-1 to TRBJ1-1; no clear D gene. In germline, CDR1 is DFQATT, CDR2 SNEGSKA (reference sequence). V was cut by 3 bases and J by 6 bases, with 8 bases left in between. The CDR3 length is 11 residues. The CDR3 DNA reads as TGCAGTGCTAGTAGGATCGCTGAAGCTTTCTTT. It specifies CSASRIAEAFF.

The chain is built from TRBV5-1 and TRBJ2-3; 11 bases agree with TRBD2. V shed 4 bases and J 4 bases; nucleotides not matched to a gene: 8. The CDR3 loop spans 16 amino acids. Germline V lookup: CDR1 SGHRS, CDR2 YFSETQ. CDR3 protein: CASSSTSGSLADTQYF. As DNA, the CDR3 is TGCGCCAGCAGCAGTACTAGCGGGAGCTTAGCAGATACGCAGTATTTT.

V and J are TRBV28 and TRBJ1-6, with D maybe TRBD1 (6 bases). The V gene lost 1 base and the J gene lost 10 bases, with 14 bases spanning the gap. This CDR3 has 15 amino acids. Germline V gives CDR1 MDHEN, CDR2 SYDVKM. Here the CDR3 reads CASSLYSTRGSPLHF. In DNA form, the CDR3 reads TGTGCCAGCAGTTTATACTCAACCAGGGGATCACCCCTCCACTTT.

V gene TRBV29-1 combines with J gene TRBJ1-3, with TRBD1 matching 7 bases. V lost 5 bases, J lost 2 bases, and 6 bases stayed unmatched. Germline V CDR1 and CDR2: SQVTM, ANQGSEA. The CDR3 spans 14 residues. CDR3: CSVYLTGTGNTIYF. CDR3 nucleotide sequence: TGCAGCGTTTACCTGACAGGGACTGGAAACACCATATATTTT.

This chain joins TRBV2 and TRBJ2-1; D is ambiguous. Trimming stripped 6 bases from V and 6 bases from J, with 15 bases between. CDR1 is SNHLY, CDR2 FYNNEI, per germline. This CDR3 is 14 amino acids long. Here the CDR3 DNA reads TGTGCCAGCAGGGAGACGATAACAAGCAATGAGCAGTTCTTC. Its translation: CASRETITSNEQFF.

The chain uses TRBV19 and TRBJ1-1; D gene uncertain. V was shortened by 7 bases and J by 1 base, with 13 bases between the two germline ends. The CDR3 has 14 amino acids. Germline V gene lookup returns CDR1 LNHDA and CDR2 SQIVND (reference sequence). CDR3 sequence reads: CASTKAWGNTEAFF. As DNA, the CDR3 is TGTGCCAGTACCAAGGCGTGGGGGAACACTGAAGCTTTCTTT.

The rearrangement links TRBV28 to TRBJ1-4, with TRBD1 identical over 9 bases. The length of the CDR3 is 14 residues. J lost 3 bases, V lost 4 bases, and 0 bases had no gene match. The germline CDR1 and CDR2 sequences are MDHEN and SYDVKM. The CDR3 DNA is TGTGCCAGCAGTTGGACAGGGGCTAATGAAAAACTGTTTTTT. Its protein is CASSWTGANEKLFF. The whole variable domain, filled in from reference TRBV28 and TRBJ1-4, reads DVKVTQSSRYLVKRTGEKVFLECVQDMDHENMFWYRQDPGLGLRLIYFSYDVKMKEKGDIPEGYSVSREKKERFSLILESASTNQTSMYLCASSWTGANEKLFFGSGTQLSVL.

The chain joins TRBV19 to TRBJ1-1; TRBD1 matches 7 bases. The CDR3 runs 14 residues. The V segment lost 5 bases and the J segment 1 base; nucleotides outside the gene matches: 4. Per germline, CDR1 LNHDA and CDR2 SQIVND (reference sequence). The CDR3 nucleotides read TGTGCCAGTAGTTGGGGACAGCCGAACACTGAAGCTTTCTTT. It translates to CASSWGQPNTEAFF.

The rearrangement uses TRBV19 and TRBJ1-4; TRBD1 matches 12 bases. Germline loops: CDR1 LNHDA, CDR2 SQIVND (reference sequence). The junction had 2 bases not matched to a gene; V was cut back by 6 bases and J by 6 bases. The CDR3 length is 14 residues. CDR3: CASSGTGGDEKLFF. For the CDR3, the DNA is TGTGCCAGTAGCGGGACAGGGGGCGATGAAAAACTGTTTTTT.